The next 31 T cell receptor beta chains were all read from a single sample in a study of blood T cell repertoires in COVID-19. The table came from immunoSEQ multiplex PCR; TCRdb's copy has only in-frame clones and leaves some out. The sample carries hundreds of thousands of clones, 70% to 90% recorded once. Sequencing was carried out using PBMCs or T cells enriched from blood (not recorded which). All receptors derive from a man aged 40-49 years who had recovered from COVID-19.

This clone was seen more than once but under ten times. The chain carries TRBV2 and TRBJ2-7; TRBD2 matches 9 bases. CDR1 SNHLY and CDR2 FYNNEI come from the germline V gene. V gave up 8 bases and J gave up 3 bases; unmatched junction bases: 11. The CDR3 covers 15 residues. CDR3 sequence: CASSGSSGTIYEQYF. The CDR3 nucleotides read TGTGCCAGCTCGGGGTCTAGCGGGACGATCTACGAGCAGTACTTC.

V and J are TRBV29-1 and TRBJ1-5; unclear D gene. V was trimmed by 4 bases and J by 0 bases, leaving 7 bases between them. Germline loops: CDR1 SQVTM, CDR2 ANQGSEA. The CDR3 length is 13 residues. The CDR3 DNA reads as TGCAGCGTTGTCGGAGATAGCAATCAGCCCCAGCATTTT. It yields the protein CSVVGDSNQPQHF.

The V call is TRBV7-2, the J call TRBJ2-4, with a possible D match to TRBD2 (5 bases). Germline V gene lookup returns CDR1 SGHTA and CDR2 FQGNSA. Trimming left V 4 bases short and J 9 bases short, with 16 bases between. The CDR3 runs to 14 residues. The CDR3 loop is CASSSIAPSGIQYF. For the CDR3, the DNA is TGTGCCAGCAGCTCCATAGCGCCTTCGGGCATTCAGTACTTC.

V gene TRBV9 combines with J gene TRBJ1-1; 9 nucleotides match TRBD1. The V gene's germline CDR1 is SGDLS and CDR2 YYNGEE. Unmatched junction bases numbered 5, after V lost 3 bases and J lost 5 bases. The CDR3 runs to 14 residues. In DNA, the CDR3 is TGTGCCAGCAGCGGATCCGGGACAGGGACTGAAGCTTTCTTT. It yields the protein CASSGSGTGTEAFF.

The gene calls are TRBV28 and TRBJ1-5; D is uncertain. The V end lost 7 bases, the J end lost 0 bases, and 16 bases lay between the germline ends. The CDR3 is made up of 16 amino acids. The germline gives CDR1 MDHEN, CDR2 SYDVKM. CDR3 in DNA: TGTGCCAGCACCATGCCCTCAGGCTATAGCAATCAGCCCCAGCATTTT. Its protein is CASTMPSGYSNQPQHF.

V gene TRBV19 combines with J gene TRBJ2-1; 11 bases fit TRBD1. V trimming: 6 bases; J trimming: 10 bases; junction bases outside the gene matches: 8. Germline values: CDR1 LNHDA, CDR2 SQIVND (reference sequence). This CDR3 comprises 14 residues. The CDR3 spells CASRPGQGVPEQFF. CDR3 bases: TGTGCCAGTAGGCCGGGACAGGGGGTTCCCGAGCAGTTCTTC.

The chain links TRBV18 to TRBJ1-2; 7 bases match TRBD1. Germline CDR1 and CDR2: KGHSH and LQKENI. V was pared by 6 bases and J by 0 bases, with 7 bases of the junction left unmatched. CDR3 length: 15 amino acids. The CDR3 DNA sequence: TGTGCCAGCTCGCGGGGACAGACTTCTAACTATGGCTACACCTTC. Residues: CASSRGQTSNYGYTF. The variable domain in full, completed from reference TRBV18 and TRBJ1-2, reads NAGVMQNPRHLVRRRGQEARLRCSPMKGHSHVYWYRQLPEEGLKFMVYLQKENIIDESGMPKERFSAEFPKEGPSILRIQQVVRGDSAAYFCASSRGQTSNYGYTFGSGTRLTVV.

This chain uses TRBV28 with TRBJ2-2, with 7 bases fitting TRBD2. The germline V gene has CDR1 MDHEN and CDR2 SYDVKM. J lost 3 bases, V lost 5 bases, and 6 bases had no gene match. The CDR3 has 15 residues. The CDR3 DNA reads as TGTGCCAGCAGTCCCCGGGACTATCACACCGGGGAGCTGTTTTTT. This codes for CASSPRDYHTGELFF.

V and J are TRBV2 and TRBJ1-1; TRBD1 aligns across 7 bases. The CDR3 has 14 residues. CDR1 SNHLY and CDR2 FYNNEI come from the germline V gene. V lost 10 bases and J lost 5; bases outside the gene matches: 13. Here the CDR3 DNA reads TGTGCCACCGATAACCGACAGGGATGGACTGAAGCTTTCTTT. Translating gives CATDNRQGWTEAFF.

The chain uses TRBV5-4 and TRBJ2-1, with 7 bases lining up with TRBD2. The CDR3 consists of 19 residues. V dropped 1 base and J dropped 0; count of bases not matched to a gene: 13. CDR1 is SGHNT and CDR2 is YYREEE in the germline V gene (reference sequence). The CDR3 region is CASSLSREVAQSSYNEQFF. The CDR3 DNA is TGTGCCAGCAGCTTGTCCCGGGAGGTAGCCCAGAGCTCCTACAATGAGCAGTTCTTC.

The chain's CDR3 is CASSLEPQATEAFF. The CDR3 coding sequence is TGCGCCAGCAGCTTGGAACCCCAGGCCACTGAAGCTTTCTTT. V is TRBV5-1 and J is TRBJ1-1; the D is unclear. This CDR3 is 14 amino acids long. Germline-derived CDR1 and CDR2 are SGHRS and YFSETQ. V was trimmed by 0 bases and J by 4 bases, leaving 10 bases between them.

V and J are TRBV30 and TRBJ1-2, with D possibly matching TRBD1 (5 bases). This CDR3 region has 12 residues. Looked up from germline, CDR1 is GTSNPN and CDR2 is SVGIG (reference sequence). V lost 1 base and J lost 8, with 11 bases in between. In DNA form, the CDR3 reads TGTGCCTGGAGTGCCGGGACTGGGGGCTACACCTTC. Amino acids: CAWSAGTGGYTF.

This clone was seen only once. This chain uses TRBV19 with TRBJ1-1; TRBD1 matches 8 bases. The CDR3 extends over 14 amino acids. Germline V gives CDR1 LNHDA, CDR2 SQIVND (reference sequence). The J segment lost 4 bases and the V segment lost 10 bases, leaving 11 bases of the junction unmatched. CDR3 region: CAIRDRRYSTEAFF. The CDR3 bases are TGTGCCATCCGGGACAGGCGATATTCCACTGAAGCTTTCTTT. The full variable domain, completed using reference TRBV19 and TRBJ1-1, is DGGITQSPKYLFRKEGQNVTLSCEQNLNHDAMYWYRQDPGQGLRLIYYSQIVNDFQKGDIAEGYSVSREKKESFPLTVTSAQKNPTAFYLCAIRDRRYSTEAFFGQGTRLTVV.

The rearrangement links TRBV21-1 to TRBJ2-3; the table's D call of TRBD2 was not tested on the DNA. TRBV21-1 represents a pseudogene. The CDR3 consists of 17 residues. The CDR3 here is CASSKALQREGTDTQYF. CDR3 sequence (DNA): TGTGCCAGCAGCAAAGCGCTCCAGCGGGAGGGCACAGATACGCAGTATTTT.

This chain links TRBV19 with TRBJ2-1, with 7 nucleotides matching TRBD1. V lost 2 bases, J lost 9 bases, and 7 bases stayed unmatched. The CDR3 extends over 14 amino acids. The germline gives CDR1 LNHDA, CDR2 SQIVND (reference sequence). This CDR3 reads CASSIRSGTVEQFF. CDR3 bases: TGTGCCAGTAGTATAAGGTCGGGGACAGTTGAGCAGTTCTTC.

J is TRBJ2-3 and V is TRBV3-1 (or the pseudogene TRBV3-2); D is undetermined. The CDR3 totals 15 residues. Germline values: CDR1 LGHDT, CDR2 YNNKEL (reference sequence). Trimming stripped 2 bases from V and 6 bases from J, with 15 bases between. DNA for the CDR3: TGTGCCAGCAGCCAAAGCGTCGTGCATGGGGATACGCAGTATTTT. It is translated as CASSQSVVHGDTQYF.

J is TRBJ2-3 and V is TRBV5-6; D is unresolved. CDR1 and CDR2 from the germline V gene are SGHDT and YYEEEE. Trimming stripped 3 bases from V and 0 bases from J, with 14 bases between. The CDR3 consists of 16 residues. The CDR3 loop is CASSSPRTGSTDTQYF. The CDR3 nucleotides are TGTGCCAGCAGCTCCCCCCGTACCGGGAGCACAGATACGCAGTATTTT.

The CDR3 here is CASSWGTVQVKNTEAFF. CDR3 bases: TGTGCCAGCAGCTGGGGAACCGTACAGGTCAAGAACACTGAAGCTTTCTTT. The V and J genes are TRBV5-4 and TRBJ1-1; possible D gene TRBD1, 5 bases. The V end was cut by 3 bases, the J end by 1 base, with 19 bases between. This CDR3 contains 17 residues. The germline V gene has CDR1 SGHNT and CDR2 YYREEE (reference sequence).

The chain carries TRBV5-5 and TRBJ2-1; D not certain. Germline V gene data show CDR1 as SGHKS and CDR2 as YYEKEE (reference sequence). V dropped 0 bases and J dropped 0 bases, with 7 bases sitting between them. The CDR3 sequence is 15 residues long. CDR3 nucleotides: TGTGCCAGCAGCTTGGTGCGGAGCTCCTACAATGAGCAGTTCTTC. Translating gives CASSLVRSSYNEQFF. Based on the CDR3 plus reference TRBV5-5 and TRBJ2-1, the full variable domain is DAGVTQSPTHLIKTRGQQVTLRCSPISGHKSVSWYQQVLGQGPQFIFQYYEKEERGRGNFPDRFSARQFPNYSSELNVNALLLGDSALYLCASSLVRSSYNEQFFGPGTRLTVL.

The chain has TRBV27 and TRBJ2-1, with TRBD2 identical over 7 bases. CDR1 is MNHEY and CDR2 is SMNVEV in the germline V gene (reference sequence). The V and J ends lost 1 base and 3 bases, in that order; junction bases with no gene match: 6. The CDR3 is 16 amino acids. In DNA form, the CDR3 reads TGTGCCAGCAGTTTATATACTAGCGAGAACTACAATGAGCAGTTCTTC. Translation: CASSLYTSENYNEQFF.

The chain recombines TRBV7-3 with TRBJ1-1; D possibly corresponds to TRBD1 (6 bases). Trimming stripped 5 bases from V and 5 bases from J, with 15 bases between. The CDR3 is made up of 14 amino acids. In germline, CDR1 is SGHTA, CDR2 FQGTGA. This CDR3 reads CASSPQGLGTEAFF. CDR3 coding DNA: TGTGCCAGCAGCCCCCAGGGGCTTGGTACTGAAGCTTTCTTT.

The CDR3 DNA reads TGTGCCACCCGACGCCTCGACAGCTATGGCTACACCTTC. Its protein product is CATRRLDSYGYTF. The chain employs TRBV27 and TRBJ1-2; D is possibly TRBD1 (5 bases). This CDR3 has 13 residues. Germline V gives CDR1 MNHEY, CDR2 SMNVEV (reference sequence). V gave up 10 bases and J gave up 4 bases, with 16 bases separating them.

This rearrangement joins TRBV5-1 to TRBJ2-1; TRBD2 matches at 10 bases. V was clipped by 4 bases and J by 7 bases; unmatched bases: 5. Per the germline V gene, CDR1 is SGHRS and CDR2 is YFSETQ. The length of the CDR3 is 14 residues. CDR3 sequence reads: CASSTYSGGNEQFF. The CDR3 bases are TGCGCCAGCAGCACCTATAGCGGGGGGAATGAGCAGTTCTTC.

The CDR3: CASSEVGAANEKLFF. In DNA, the CDR3 is TGTGCCAGCAGTGAAGTGGGGGCGGCTAATGAAAAACTGTTTTTT. The rearrangement joins TRBV2 to TRBJ1-4, with a tentative D call TRBD1 (6 bases). Germline CDR1 reads SNHLY; CDR2 reads FYNNEI. The CDR3 length is 15 residues. V dropped 1 base and J dropped 3 bases, with 9 bases sitting between them.

The V call is TRBV19, the J call TRBJ1-1, with D perhaps TRBD1 (5 bases). The CDR3 loop spans 12 amino acids. V lost 6 bases and J lost 2, with 7 bases in between. The germline CDR1 and CDR2 sequences are LNHDA and SQIVND (reference sequence). The CDR3 DNA reads as TGTGCCAGTAGGACAGACAACACTGAAGCTTTCTTT. This codes for CASRTDNTEAFF. The whole variable domain, remainder taken from reference TRBV19 and TRBJ1-1, is DGGITQSPKYLFRKEGQNVTLSCEQNLNHDAMYWYRQDPGQGLRLIYYSQIVNDFQKGDIAEGYSVSREKKESFPLTVTSAQKNPTAFYLCASRTDNTEAFFGQGTRLTVV.

The chain uses TRBV28 and TRBJ1-5, with a possible D match to TRBD1 (5 bases). The ends were cut back, 5 bases at V and 7 bases at J, with 15 bases in the middle. CDR1 and CDR2 (germline): MDHEN, SYDVKM. CDR3 length: 14 residues. The CDR3 loop is CASSLLSRGQPQHF. In DNA form, the CDR3 reads TGTGCCAGCAGTCTTCTATCCCGGGGGCAGCCCCAGCATTTT. The full variable domain, with the rest looked up from reference TRBV28 and TRBJ1-5, is DVKVTQSSRYLVKRTGEKVFLECVQDMDHENMFWYRQDPGLGLRLIYFSYDVKMKEKGDIPEGYSVSREKKERFSLILESASTNQTSMYLCASSLLSRGQPQHFGDGTRLSIL.

This clone appeared a single time. CDR3 sequence reads: CASSEALQSGGETQYF. DNA of the CDR3: TGTGCCAGCAGTGAAGCGCTTCAATCGGGAGGGGAGACCCAGTACTTC. This rearrangement joins TRBV2 to TRBJ2-5; TRBD2 matches 8 bases. CDR1 and CDR2 from the germline V gene are SNHLY and FYNNEI. V trimming: 0 bases; J trimming: 5 bases; junction bases outside the gene matches: 8. The CDR3 sequence is 16 residues long.

The genes are TRBV9 and TRBJ1-2; D uncertain. The germline V gene has CDR1 SGDLS and CDR2 YYNGEE. V lost 4 bases, J lost 4 bases, and 14 bases lay in between. The CDR3 covers 14 residues. CDR3 coding DNA: TGTGCCAGCAGCAGCCGGGGTGTGAGCTATGGCTACACCTTC. It codes for CASSSRGVSYGYTF.

Only a few counts were recorded for this clone. The chain couples TRBV7-2 to TRBJ1-1; no clear D. Germline-derived CDR1 and CDR2 are SGHTA and FQGNSA. V lost 1 base to trimming and J lost 4 bases, with 7 bases between them. The CDR3 totals 13 residues. The CDR3 protein is CASSLGGSTEAFF. In DNA, the CDR3 is TGTGCCAGCAGCTTAGGAGGGAGCACTGAAGCTTTCTTT.

This clone appeared once. V gene TRBV4-2 combines with J gene TRBJ1-4; 9 nucleotides line up with TRBD1. V shed 5 bases, J shed 4 bases, and the junction held 8 bases outside the gene matches. This CDR3 has 16 residues. The germline V gene encodes CDR1 LGHNA and CDR2 YNFKEQ. CDR3 loop: CASSTTGGEDNEKLFF. The CDR3 coding sequence is TGTGCCAGCAGCACCACAGGGGGCGAAGATAATGAAAAACTGTTTTTT.

This rearrangement joins TRBV4-2 to TRBJ2-7; the match to TRBD2 covers 8 bases. CDR3 length: 14 amino acids. J lost 5 bases, V lost 2 bases, and 5 bases had no gene match. The germline V gene has CDR1 LGHNA and CDR2 YNFKEQ. The CDR3 protein is CASSQTSGGDEQYF. CDR3 nucleotide sequence: TGTGCCAGCAGCCAAACAAGCGGGGGTGACGAGCAGTACTTC.